What follows are 11 T cell receptor beta chains derived from one specimen sequenced in a study of long-term antiretroviral therapy in people with HIV. Survey level was the resolution at which the v3.0 immunoSEQ assay ran. Here immunoSEQ multiplex PCR was the method, and the copy in TCRdb shows in-frame clones only, minus some. The sample contains about 25,000 clones, about 80% of which appear only once. Source: unsorted PBMCs, taken 0.7 years before starting antiretroviral therapy. These receptors were taken from a young man with HIV.

V is TRBV5-4 and J is TRBJ2-3, with TRBD2 identical over 8 bases. The junction had 3 bases not matched to a gene; V was cut back by 3 bases and J by 3 bases. This CDR3 is built from 14 residues. CDR1 and CDR2 (germline): SGHNT, YYREEE (reference sequence). The CDR3 nucleotides read TGTGCCAGCAGCTCGGGGGGGAGAACAGATACGCAGTATTTT. Residues: CASSSGGRTDTQYF.

This clone was seen only once. V and J are TRBV5-1 and TRBJ2-3, with D maybe TRBD1 (6 bases). Per the germline V gene, CDR1 is SGHRS and CDR2 is YFSETQ. Trimming shortened V by 8 bases and J by 2 bases, and 12 bases separated the two germline ends. This CDR3 has 13 amino acids. The CDR3 DNA is TGCGCCAGTGGGGGACACATCACAGATACGCAGTATTTT. The encoded protein is CASGGHITDTQYF.

This chain uses TRBV10-3 with TRBJ1-2; D gene uncertain. This CDR3 region has 13 residues. Germline-derived CDR1 and CDR2 are ENHRY and SYGVKD. V lost 6 bases to trimming and J lost 3 bases, with 11 bases between them. In DNA, the CDR3 is TGTGCCATCAGCTTAGGGTTGGACTATGGCTACACCTTC. This sequence encodes CAISLGLDYGYTF.

The genes are TRBV7-6 and TRBJ1-3; possibly TRBD1 for D (5 bases). Germline V CDR1 and CDR2: SGHVS, FNYEAQ. The V end lost 1 base, the J end lost 0 bases, and 7 bases lay between the germline ends. The CDR3 consists of 15 residues. The CDR3 nucleotides read TGTGCCAGCAGCTTAGGTACAGGCTCTGGAAACACCATATATTTT. The encoded protein is CASSLGTGSGNTIYF.

The chain is built from TRBV13 and TRBJ2-7; D may be TRBD2 (6 bases). The germline V gene encodes CDR1 PRHDT and CDR2 FYEKMQ (reference sequence). The V end lost 1 base, the J end lost 6 bases, and 7 bases lay between the germline ends. The CDR3 has 12 residues. CDR3 DNA sequence: TGTGCCAGCAGCTTAGTGGGGGGCGAGCAGTACTTC. Its protein product is CASSLVGGEQYF.

V usage is TRBV4-2 and J usage is TRBJ2-3, with 7 bases matching TRBD1. This CDR3 contains 14 residues. Germline CDR1 and CDR2: LGHNA and YNFKEQ. With V trimmed by 0 bases and J by 6 bases, 3 bases remained unmatched. CDR3 nucleotide sequence: TGTGCCAGCAGCCAAGATCCGGACAGGGATACGCAGTATTTT. It yields the protein CASSQDPDRDTQYF.

V gene TRBV10-1 combines with J gene TRBJ2-5; 11 bases are a match to TRBD1. Trimming took 2 bases from V and 5 from J; bases not matched to a gene: 13. Germline V gives CDR1 WNHNN, CDR2 SYGVQD (reference sequence). The CDR3 has 18 residues. The CDR3 here is CASSEGYPAGQGVETQYF. The CDR3 DNA reads as TGCGCCAGCAGTGAGGGATACCCCGCGGGACAGGGGGTGGAGACCCAGTACTTC.

The rearrangement joins TRBV30 to TRBJ1-5; tentative D call: TRBD1 (5 bases). Germline CDR1 reads GTSNPN; CDR2 reads SVGIG (reference sequence). The CDR3 is 13 residues long. Trimming took off 4 bases at V and 5 bases at J, with 12 bases between the two ends. The CDR3 DNA reads as TGTGCCTGGAACTCGGGGGGGGATCAGCCCCAGCATTTT. This codes for CAWNSGGDQPQHF.

CDR3 residues: CASSRDRDSGNTIYF. CDR3 DNA sequence: TGTGCCAGTAGCCGAGACAGGGACTCTGGAAACACCATATATTTT. The V call is TRBV19, the J call TRBJ1-3; 7 bases line up with TRBD1. CDR3 length: 15 amino acids. Germline CDR1 reads LNHDA; CDR2 reads SQIVND (reference sequence). The V and J ends lost 6 bases and 0 bases, in that order; junction bases with no gene match: 5.

In its sample, this clone was seen once. The rearrangement joins TRBV7-2 to TRBJ2-7; D unresolved. CDR3 length: 15 amino acids. CDR1 is SGHTA and CDR2 is FQGNSA in the germline V gene. V dropped 1 base and J dropped 2 bases, with 12 bases sitting between them. For the CDR3, the DNA is TGTGCCAGCAGCTTAGGACAAAAGCTTCCCTACGAGCAGTACTTC. Its protein product is CASSLGQKLPYEQYF.

The chain links TRBV7-6 to TRBJ2-7; D is possibly TRBD2 (6 bases). V lost 1 base and J lost 5, with 12 bases in between. The length of the CDR3 is 14 residues. Germline lookup yields CDR1 SGHVS and CDR2 FNYEAQ. The CDR3 protein is CASSLGTSLDEQYF. The CDR3 bases are TGTGCCAGCAGCTTAGGCACTAGCCTTGACGAGCAGTACTTC. The full variable domain, with the rest looked up from reference TRBV7-6 and TRBJ2-7, is GAGVSQSPRYKVTKRGQDVALRCDPISGHVSLYWYRQALGQGPEFLTYFNYEAQQDKSGLPNDRFSAERPEGSISTLTIQRTEQRDSAMYRCASSLGTSLDEQYFGPGTRLTVT.